This section outlines one T cell receptor (beta chain) sequence together with its context. With V trimmed by 5 bases and J by 5 bases, 8 bases remained unmatched. Germline values: CDR1 MDHEN, CDR2 SYDVKM. The CDR3 runs to 14 residues. This table comes from immunoSEQ multiplex PCR, and its TCRdb copy is limited to in-frame clones, with some not included. The data show approximately 240,000 clones, 88% seen once. This entry is derived from a study of blood T cell repertoires in COVID-19. Study-wide context: PBMCs, B-cell-depleted T cells, or T cells provided the cDNA or gDNA that made up the material.

The chain employs TRBV28 and TRBJ2-5, with TRBD2 matching 7 bases. The sequenced sample consisted of peripheral blood. The sequence was obtained from a woman aged 40-49 years who had recovered from COVID-19. The CDR3 DNA reads as TGTGCCAGCAGTGGTGGGGGGGAGTCGGAGACCCAGTACTTC. Encoded protein: CASSGGGESETQYF.